Below are 9 T cell receptor beta chains sequenced from a single sample in a study of shared clonotypes between healthy human individuals. Naive CD8 cells were CD45RO-negative, positively selected for CCR7, excluding terminally differentiated effector memory CD45RA+ cells. Some clones are missing from TCRdb's copy, which holds only in-frame ones; the method was immunoSEQ multiplex PCR. The table lists roughly 2 million clones, roughly 94% of them singletons. Material: naive CD8+ T cells sorted from blood. These receptors were taken from a man between 18 and 35 years old in good health.

The genes are TRBV11-2 and TRBJ2-5; D gene unclear. V lost 0 bases and J 0 bases, leaving 5 bases between the germline ends. Germline V gene sequence: CDR1 SGHAT, CDR2 FQNNGV. This CDR3 spans 14 amino acids. The CDR3 DNA reads as TGTGCCAGCAGCTTAGACACAGACCAAGAGACCCAGTACTTC. This sequence encodes CASSLDTDQETQYF.

The V call is TRBV30, the J call TRBJ1-5, with 7 bases lining up with TRBD1. The V segment lost 5 bases and the J segment 1 base; nucleotides outside the gene matches: 8. The CDR3 contains 15 residues. Germline lookup yields CDR1 GTSNPN and CDR2 SVGIG (reference sequence). CDR3 in amino acids: CAWDPGTASNQPQHF. DNA of the CDR3: TGTGCCTGGGACCCCGGGACAGCCAGCAATCAGCCCCAGCATTTT.

About this clone itself: One junction end disagrees with the germline gene, perhaps due to a read error. The gene calls are TRBV7-7 and TRBJ2-3, with D hard to call. Germline V gene sequence: CDR1 SSHAT, CDR2 FNYEAQ (reference sequence). The CDR3 contains 13 residues. CDR3 loop: CASSLRRSDTQYF. The CDR3 region has the DNA TGTGCTAGCAGCTTACGACGTTCAGATACGCAGTATTTT.

This clone has only one observation. The J gene is TRBJ1-4, the V gene TRBV10-3, with D possibly matching TRBD1 (6 bases). Trimming took off 3 bases at V and 7 bases at J, with 12 bases between the two ends. The CDR3 sequence is 14 residues long. Germline V lookup: CDR1 ENHRY, CDR2 SYGVKD. CDR3 coding DNA: TGTGCCATCAGTGATGGGGGGGCCAGTGAAAAACTGTTTTTT. Amino acid sequence: CAISDGGASEKLFF.

The rearrangement joins TRBV9 to TRBJ2-2; D might be TRBD1 or TRBD2, each matching 5 bases. This CDR3 is built from 16 residues. The V gene's germline CDR1 is SGDLS and CDR2 YYNGEE. The ends were cut back, 4 bases at V and 1 base at J, with 14 bases in the middle. CDR3 nucleotides: TGTGCCAGCAGCCCCTGGGACCTTGAGAACACCGGGGAGCTGTTTTTT. Residues: CASSPWDLENTGELFF.

V is TRBV6-1 and J is TRBJ1-2; 7 bases are shared with TRBD1. With 7 bases clipped from V and 0 bases from J, the junction kept 8 bases outside the gene matches. This CDR3 region has 15 residues. CDR1 is MNHNS and CDR2 is SASEGT in the germline V gene. The CDR3 nucleotides are TGTGCCAGCATAAGCTACAGGGGTGCTAACTATGGCTACACCTTC. Encoded protein: CASISYRGANYGYTF.

The chain has TRBV18 and TRBJ2-7; D is possibly TRBD2 (6 bases). The CDR3 contains 16 residues. V was clipped by 3 bases and J by 1 base, with 16 bases between them. The germline V gene encodes CDR1 KGHSH and CDR2 LQKENI. CDR3 coding DNA: TGTGCCAGCTCACCGGAGGGTGGGATTCCTTCCTACGAGCAGTACTTC. This encodes CASSPEGGIPSYEQYF.

The rearrangement joins TRBV4-3 to TRBJ1-2; TRBD1 might be the D (5 bases). The V and J ends lost 1 base and 8 bases respectively, with 14 bases between them. The CDR3 loop spans 14 amino acids. Germline V CDR1 and CDR2: LGHNA, YSLEER. CDR3 protein: CASSQAGSTLGYTF. DNA of the CDR3: TGCGCCAGCAGCCAAGCAGGGAGTACCCTGGGCTACACCTTC.

As for this clone: This sample includes further DNA sequences coding for the same CDR3. The J gene is TRBJ1-1, the V gene TRBV27, with 7 bases aligning to TRBD1. Germline V gives CDR1 MNHEY, CDR2 SMNVEV (reference sequence). V dropped 4 bases and J dropped 5; count of bases not matched to a gene: 4. This CDR3 is built from 13 residues. This CDR3 is CASSYTGETEAFF. The CDR3 bases are TGTGCCAGCAGTTATACAGGGGAGACTGAAGCTTTCTTT.